This passage covers 29 T cell receptor beta chains from one sample sequenced in a study of CD8 T cells in ankylosing spondylitis. TCRdb fed the 5' RACE reads into MiXCR, producing one record per CDR3 protein. The sample has about 360,000 distinct CDR3 sequences, roughly 20% seen once. Sequenced material: blood, either unsorted or a sorted T cell fraction (not recorded which). The receptors stem from a male donor with ankylosing spondylitis or in good health (not recorded which).

The V and J genes are TRBV20-1 and TRBJ2-3; D not certain. Germline CDR1 reads DFQATT; CDR2 reads SNEGSKA (reference sequence). V lost 6 bases, J lost 0 bases, and 10 bases lay in between. This CDR3 is built from 13 residues. The CDR3 here is CSATRSSTDTQYF. The CDR3 DNA sequence: TGCAGTGCCACCAGGTCTAGCACAGATACGCAGTATTTT.

The rearrangement uses TRBV10-3 and TRBJ2-3; D unresolved. Trimming pared 3 bases from V and 2 bases from J, leaving 9 bases between. Germline lookup yields CDR1 ENHRY and CDR2 SYGVKD. CDR3 length: 14 residues. CDR3 region: CAISENGDTDTQYF. DNA for the CDR3: TGTGCCATCAGTGAAAATGGAGACACAGATACGCAGTATTTT.

This chain connects TRBV20-1 to TRBJ2-3; 8 bases fit TRBD1. This CDR3 is 17 amino acids long. V lost 4 bases to trimming and J lost 5 bases; unmatched junction nucleotides: 17. Per the germline V gene, CDR1 is DFQATT and CDR2 is SNEGSKA (reference sequence). CDR3 nucleotides: TGCAGTGCTACCCCCTCTTGGTTCAGGGGGCTTCAAGATACGCAGTATTTT. Amino acid sequence: CSATPSWFRGLQDTQYF.

This clonotype was picked up a small number of times. J is TRBJ1-6 and V is TRBV27; no definite D call. The CDR3 has 13 residues. Trimming cost V 6 bases and J 8 bases, with 11 bases left between them. Germline CDR1 and CDR2: MNHEY and SMNVEV (reference sequence). CDR3 sequence: CASSPTAYSPLHF. CDR3 DNA sequence: TGTGCCAGCAGCCCCACTGCTTATTCACCCCTCCACTTT.

This clonotype was recorded a few times. The CDR3 protein is CASSQETSGGGPRTDTQYF. The CDR3 DNA reads TGTGCCAGCAGCCAAGAGACTAGCGGGGGTGGGCCTCGCACAGATACGCAGTATTTT. V usage is TRBV3-1 and J usage is TRBJ2-3, with 12 bases fitting TRBD2. The CDR3 spans 19 residues. J was trimmed by 1 base and V by 0 bases; bases with no gene match: 8. Germline values: CDR1 LGHDT, CDR2 YNNKEL (reference sequence).

The V call is TRBV20-1, the J call TRBJ2-7; D is perhaps TRBD1 or TRBD2 (5 bases each). V lost 4 bases, J lost 0 bases, and 10 bases lay in between. The CDR3 runs to 13 residues. The germline V gene has CDR1 DFQATT and CDR2 SNEGSKA (reference sequence). The DNA for the CDR3 is TGCAGTGCTATGGACACTAGCTCCTACGAGCAGTACTTC. It encodes CSAMDTSSYEQYF.

The chain combines TRBV3-1 with TRBJ1-4; weak D call: TRBD1 (5 bases). There are 12 residues in the CDR3. Trimming stripped 3 bases from V and 8 bases from J, with 7 bases between. Germline assignment: CDR1 LGHDT and CDR2 YNNKEL (reference sequence). CDR3 DNA sequence: TGTGCCAGCAGCCATAGGGACGAAAAACTGTTTTTT. Its translation is CASSHRDEKLFF.

The chain carries TRBV7-9 and TRBJ2-4; no clear D. Trimming shortened V by 5 bases and J by 4 bases, and 9 bases separated the two germline ends. Looked up from germline, CDR1 is SEHNR and CDR2 is FQNEAQ (reference sequence). This CDR3 comprises 13 residues. CDR3 bases: TGTGCCAGCAGCCCATCACCGAAAAACATTCAGTACTTC. This codes for CASSPSPKNIQYF.

Only a few counts were recorded for this clonotype. This chain links TRBV20-1 with TRBJ2-1, with 9 bases identical to TRBD2. Looked up from germline, CDR1 is DFQATT and CDR2 is SNEGSKA (reference sequence). Trimming removed 4 bases from V and 4 bases from J; junction bases left unmatched: 8. CDR3 length: 15 residues. Here the CDR3 DNA reads TGCAGTGCTAACCCGATTAGCGGGGGTTACAATGAGCAGTTCTTC. Its translation: CSANPISGGYNEQFF.

At least ten counts were recorded for this clonotype. The chain has TRBV7-9 and TRBJ2-7, with D perhaps TRBD1 (6 bases). The V gene's germline CDR1 is SEHNR and CDR2 FQNEAQ (reference sequence). This CDR3 spans 13 amino acids. Trimming took off 2 bases at V and 3 bases at J, with 8 bases between the two ends. The CDR3 sequence is CASSLSDSYEQYF. The CDR3 DNA reads as TGTGCCAGCAGCTTATCGGACAGCTACGAGCAGTACTTC.

The table lists this clonotype with a few counts. This chain links TRBV20-1 with TRBJ2-1; no firm D call. V lost 8 bases and J lost 0, with 14 bases in between. The germline gives CDR1 DFQATT, CDR2 SNEGSKA (reference sequence). The CDR3 runs to 14 residues. CDR3 protein: CSSERLDSYNEQFF. Written as DNA, the CDR3 is TGCAGTTCCGAGCGACTTGACTCCTACAATGAGCAGTTCTTC.

The genes are TRBV12-3 or TRBV12-4 and TRBJ2-3; TRBD2 aligns across 11 bases. The CDR3 extends over 18 amino acids. Trimming took 5 bases from V and 0 from J; bases not matched to a gene: 10. This CDR3 reads CASSPEGLAAVSTDTQYF. CDR3 nucleotides: TGTGCCAGCAGTCCCGAGGGACTAGCGGCCGTAAGCACAGATACGCAGTATTTT.

This clonotype was seen more than once but under ten times. The chain joins TRBV7-8 to TRBJ2-5; perhaps TRBD2 as D (5 bases). CDR1 is SGHVS and CDR2 is FQNEAQ in the germline V gene. This CDR3 spans 15 amino acids. The V end lost 2 bases, the J end lost 4 bases, and 14 bases lay between the germline ends. In DNA form, the CDR3 reads TGTGCCAGCAGCTTATTTGAGGGAGTCCGAGAGACCCAGTACTTC. This translates into CASSLFEGVRETQYF.

In this sample, this clonotype turned up once. The chain combines TRBV7-9 with TRBJ2-1; D gene unclear. V was shortened by 1 base and J by 14 bases, with 12 bases between the two germline ends. Germline CDR1 and CDR2: SEHNR and FQNEAQ (reference sequence). This CDR3 spans 12 amino acids. The CDR3: CASSLGAAAEFF. The CDR3 DNA is TGTGCCAGCAGCTTAGGGGCGGCGGCTGAGTTCTTC.

A few counts support this clonotype. One end of the junction does not line up with germline, which may come from a read error. The chain has TRBV29-1 and TRBJ2-1; tentative D call: TRBD1 (6 bases). This CDR3 comprises 12 residues. Germline CDR1 SQVTM, CDR2 ANQGSEA. DNA of the CDR3: TGCAGCGTCGAAGAGGGGGTCAATGAGCAGTTCTTC. This sequence encodes CSVEEGVNEQFF.

This clonotype was picked up a small number of times. The V gene is TRBV5-5, the J gene TRBJ2-7; TRBD1 is a possible D gene (5 bases). This CDR3 is 13 amino acids long. With 4 bases removed from V and 7 bases from J, the gap between germline ends came to 15 bases. The germline CDR1 and CDR2 sequences are SGHKS and YYEKEE (reference sequence). The CDR3 sequence: CASSMTDYEEQYF. Written as DNA, the CDR3 is TGTGCCAGCAGCATGACAGATTACGAGGAGCAGTACTTC.

This clonotype was recorded a few times. The J gene is TRBJ2-2, the V gene TRBV20-1, with 8 bases aligning to TRBD1. Trimming took 3 bases from V and 0 from J; bases not matched to a gene: 21. The CDR3 length is 21 residues. Germline-derived CDR1 and CDR2 are DFQATT and SNEGSKA (reference sequence). The CDR3 DNA follows: TGCAGTGCTAGTTGGCCAGGGGGCAACAAAATCCCTCGTTCGAACACCGGGGAGCTGTTTTTT. The encoded protein is CSASWPGGNKIPRSNTGELFF.

The chain joins TRBV11-2 to TRBJ2-7; weak D call: TRBD1 (5 bases). The ends were cut back, 5 bases at V and 1 base at J, with 18 bases in the middle. The CDR3 covers 16 residues. The germline V gene has CDR1 SGHAT and CDR2 FQNNGV. The CDR3 nucleotides are TGTGCCAGCAGCCTACCTAAGGGGCCCACGTCCTACGAGCAGTACTTC. Encoded protein: CASSLPKGPTSYEQYF.

There are a few counts of this clonotype. V is TRBV6-5 and J is TRBJ2-7; TRBD1 agrees at 9 bases. After removal of 7 bases from V and 9 bases from J, the junction contained 4 bases not matched to a gene. The CDR3 is 11 residues long. Germline CDR1 is MNHEY and CDR2 is SVGAGI. The CDR3 is CASTQGARQYF. In DNA, the CDR3 is TGTGCCAGCACACAGGGGGCGAGGCAGTACTTC.

The genes are TRBV12-3 or TRBV12-4 and TRBJ2-7, with a possible D match to TRBD2 (6 bases). V was cut by 7 bases and J by 3 bases, with 10 bases left in between. The CDR3 length is 12 residues. The CDR3 nucleotides read TGTGCCAGCATGGAGGGTAACTACGAGCAGTACTTC. Translating it yields CASMEGNYEQYF.

This clonotype has only a few counts. V gene TRBV6-1 combines with J gene TRBJ2-1; D might be TRBD1 (6 bases). V was pared by 10 bases and J by 1 base, with 20 bases between. The CDR3 length is 16 residues. CDR1 MNHNS and CDR2 SASEGT come from the germline V gene. For the CDR3, the DNA is TGTGCCACCGACAGGTCTACTATGACTTCCTACAATGAGCAGTTCTTC. It specifies CATDRSTMTSYNEQFF.

This clonotype has only a few counts. This chain links TRBV12-5 with TRBJ2-5, with 12 nucleotides matching TRBD2. The CDR3 runs 17 residues. The V segment lost 7 bases and the J segment 4 bases; nucleotides outside the gene matches: 13. Per germline, CDR1 LGHNT and CDR2 FRNRAP. The DNA for the CDR3 is TGTGCTAGTGCCATCGGACTAGCGGGACCTTGGGGAGAGACCCAGTACTTC. Amino acids: CASAIGLAGPWGETQYF. Together with reference TRBV12-5 and TRBJ2-5, the CDR3 gives the full variable domain: DARVTQTPRHKVTEMGQEVTMRCQPILGHNTVFWYRQTMMQGLELLAYFRNRAPLDDSGMPKDRFSAEMPDATLATLKIQPSEPRDSAVYFCASAIGLAGPWGETQYFGPGTRLLVL.

In its sample, this clonotype was seen a few times. DNA for the CDR3: TGCAGCGTCAACGGACAGGGCCAAGAGACCCAGTACTTC. It encodes CSVNGQGQETQYF. The chain employs TRBV29-1 and TRBJ2-5; TRBD1 matches at 8 bases. V gave up 6 bases and J gave up 1 base; unmatched junction bases: 4. In germline, CDR1 is SQVTM, CDR2 ANQGSEA. This CDR3 comprises 13 residues.

The sample holds a few counts of this clonotype. The genes are TRBV5-6 and TRBJ2-7; 8 positions agree with TRBD1. The V segment lost 6 bases and the J segment 2 bases; nucleotides outside the gene matches: 7. Germline V gene sequence: CDR1 SGHDT, CDR2 YYEEEE. CDR3 length: 14 amino acids. CDR3 residues: CASNKQGETYEQYF. The CDR3 nucleotides read TGTGCCAGCAATAAACAGGGGGAAACCTACGAGCAGTACTTC.

V is TRBV18 and J is TRBJ2-1; the D gene is possibly TRBD2 (5 bases). CDR3 length equals 15 residues. Germline-derived CDR1 and CDR2 are KGHSH and LQKENI. Trimming pared 2 bases from V and 0 bases from J, leaving 8 bases between. The CDR3 reads CASSPGESSYNEQFF. CDR3 coding DNA: TGTGCCAGCTCACCAGGGGAGAGCTCCTACAATGAGCAGTTCTTC.

The chain has TRBV11-3 and TRBJ2-7; D perhaps matches TRBD1 (5 bases). This CDR3 has 14 residues. CDR1 and CDR2 (germline): SGHNT, YENEEA. V lost 5 bases and J 7 bases, leaving 18 bases between the germline ends. CDR3 DNA sequence: TGTGCCAGCAGCGCACGCAGGGCCTCTGGGGAGCAGTACTTC. Translation: CASSARRASGEQYF.

In this sample, this clonotype turned up once. V gene TRBV4-1 combines with J gene TRBJ2-5; TRBD1 agrees at 9 bases. The CDR3 has 15 residues. V trimming: 1 base; J trimming: 4 bases; junction bases outside the gene matches: 4. Germline lookup yields CDR1 MGHRA and CDR2 YSYEKL. CDR3 in DNA: TGCGCCAGCAGCCAAGTTCAGACAGGGGGAGAGACCCAGTACTTC. Translating gives CASSQVQTGGETQYF.

This clonotype was observed a few times. This chain links TRBV6-1 with TRBJ1-3, with no clear D. The CDR3 sequence is 14 residues long. The V and J ends lost 6 bases and 0 bases respectively, with 9 bases between them. Germline CDR1 reads MNHNS; CDR2 reads SASEGT. The CDR3 sequence: CASSPQNSGNTIYF. The CDR3 nucleotides are TGTGCCAGCAGCCCACAGAACTCTGGAAACACCATATATTTT.

A few counts support this clonotype. The chain couples TRBV12-3 or TRBV12-4 to TRBJ2-1, with unresolved D. This CDR3 region has 15 residues. V was clipped by 5 bases and J by 7 bases, with 18 bases between them. The CDR3 sequence is CASSLWIFRSNEQFF. In DNA form, the CDR3 reads TGTGCCAGCAGTCTGTGGATCTTTAGGTCGAATGAGCAGTTCTTC.